This T cell receptor (beta chain) comes out of a study of cytomegalovirus exposure and HLA in healthy donors. Study-level findings and limits: Rare TCR sequences dominated, though some public TCRs recurred in many donors. Researchers counted around 170 TCR beta chains as cytomegalovirus-associated. Clusters of TCRs from the first cohort tended to co-occur in the roughly 120 validation repertoires (as a later analysis found).

TCRdb's copy holds only in-frame clones and misses some; the assay was immunoSEQ multiplex PCR. The sample holds more than 250,000 clones; 87% are singletons and the top ten take over 1%. On this clone: Its cognate antigen is unknown.

The TCR originated in a woman aged 25 to 45 in good health and CMV-seropositive. Sample: PBMCs.

The CDR3: CASSLSPQRGSYEQYF. The DNA of the CDR3 is TGTGCCAGCAGCTTAAGTCCCCAGCGGGGGTCCTACGAGCAGTACTTC. V and J are TRBV7-3 and TRBJ2-7, with 8 nucleotides matching TRBD2. J gave up 1 base and V 1 base, and 6 bases lay outside the gene matches. Germline V gene data show CDR1 as SGHTA and CDR2 as FQGTGA. The CDR3 spans 16 residues.